The T cell receptor (beta chain) under discussion was sequenced for a study of T cell responses to AZD1222 COVID-19 vaccine. Study-wide findings and caveats: Dominant at 160-218 and 743-854, vaccine-associated CD4 TCRs also spanned spike. The sample set comprised mostly white British donors with more females, and clonal diversity was possibly underestimated. Recipients of two AZD1222 doses showed rising Spike-specific TCR breadth and depth. Every sample of the repertoires postdated the peak T cell response.

Concerning this clone itself: Its antigen is as yet unknown.

Some clones are missing from TCRdb's copy, which holds only in-frame ones; the method was immunoSEQ multiplex PCR. The top ten hold about 10% of the sample, which has about 120,000 clones, over 75% seen once. This CDR3 region has 15 residues. CDR1 SGHAT and CDR2 FQNNGV come from the germline V gene. J gave up 1 base and V 5 bases, and 8 bases lay outside the gene matches. The starting material was peripheral blood, obtained on day 0 of AZD1222 vaccination. The chain couples TRBV11-2 to TRBJ2-7; TRBD1 agrees at 7 bases. This clonotype was sampled from an adult in good health. CDR3 DNA sequence: TGTGCCAGCAGCCTAAGACAGGGACCATCCTACGAGCAGTACTTC. This gives the protein CASSLRQGPSYEQYF.